The entry below gives a single T cell receptor (beta chain) sequence along with its context. Its antigen remains unidentified. These data come from a study of cytomegalovirus exposure and HLA in healthy donors. Study summary: Early released data had roughly 81 million unique TCRs, all coming from HLA-typed donors.

13 Jbeta primers and 60 Vbeta primers were used for the PCR. The protocol was immunoSEQ multiplex PCR, while the TCRdb copy is restricted to in-frame clones and leaves out a portion. This repertoire shows approximately 140,000 clones, 60% to 80% found once; its top ten account for 4% to 6%. J was trimmed by 4 bases and V by 4 bases; bases with no gene match: 15. CDR3 length: 18 amino acids. The germline V gene has CDR1 SGHRS and CDR2 YFSETQ. Whole-study results and caveats: Reports indicated that the classifier achieved high specificity and sensitivity in diagnosing cytomegalovirus status. A later analysis found common viral pathogens apparently linked to several of the most significant clusters.

While unrecorded immune exposures were likely, the donors were nominally healthy when sampled. The gene calls are TRBV5-1 and TRBJ1-2; 11 positions agree with TRBD1. Material for sequencing was PBMCs. The sequence derives from a woman in her forties or fifties in good health and CMV-seronegative. CDR3 DNA: TGCGCCAGCAGCGATGCTATGGGGACAGGGGGACATTTCTATGGCTACACCTTC. This sequence encodes CASSDAMGTGGHFYGYTF.